One and the same sample provided the 27 T cell receptor beta chains below, sequenced in a study of shared clonotypes between healthy human individuals. This table comes from immunoSEQ multiplex PCR, and its TCRdb copy is limited to in-frame clones, with some not included. This sample carries under 700,000 clones, 85% to 95% of them seen once, and the ten largest clones take around 0.11%. CD45RO-negative CD8 cells positively selected for CCR7 made up the naive population, which excluded terminally differentiated effector memory CD45RA+ cells. The source material was naive CD8+ T cells sorted from blood. Receptors were obtained from a woman aged 25 to 39 in good health.

This chain joins TRBV4-1 and TRBJ2-7; D is possibly TRBD1 (5 bases). The germline V gene has CDR1 MGHRA and CDR2 YSYEKL. CDR3 size: 15 residues. The V and J ends lost 0 bases and 1 base respectively, with 10 bases between them. CDR3 DNA sequence: TGCGCCAGCAGCCAAGATCCGGCAGGGTCCTACGAGCAGTACTTC. Protein sequence: CASSQDPAGSYEQYF.

The chain recombines TRBV5-1 with TRBJ2-1, with 12 bases that match TRBD2. The ends lost 6 bases at V and 4 bases at J; junction bases unmatched: 5. The CDR3 covers 15 residues. The V gene's germline CDR1 is SGHRS and CDR2 YFSETQ. CDR3 in amino acids: CASTEGTSGYNEQFF. The CDR3 DNA reads TGCGCCAGCACAGAAGGGACTAGCGGGTACAATGAGCAGTTCTTC. Variable domain in full (rest from reference TRBV5-1 and TRBJ2-1): KAGVTQTPRYLIKTRGQQVTLSCSPISGHRSVSWYQQTPGQGLQFLFEYFSETQRNKGNFPGRFSGRQFSNSRSEMNVSTLELGDSALYLCASTEGTSGYNEQFFGPGTRLTVL.

The chain is built from TRBV27 and TRBJ2-7; D is possibly TRBD1 (6 bases). CDR3 size: 13 residues. From germline, CDR1 is MNHEY and CDR2 SMNVEV (reference sequence). Trimming left V 4 bases short and J 5 bases short, with 12 bases between. The CDR3 here is CASSWLQGHEQYF. CDR3 nucleotide sequence: TGTGCCAGCAGTTGGTTACAGGGCCACGAGCAGTACTTC.

The V gene is TRBV5-1, the J gene TRBJ2-7; TRBD1 agrees at 7 bases. Germline V gives CDR1 SGHRS, CDR2 YFSETQ. This CDR3 is built from 13 residues. J lost 2 bases, V lost 10 bases, and 9 bases had no gene match. The CDR3 sequence is CARSRDRPYEQYF. The CDR3 DNA sequence: TGCGCCCGGTCCCGGGACAGACCCTACGAGCAGTACTTC. Full variable domain (rest looked up from reference TRBV5-1 and TRBJ2-7): KAGVTQTPRYLIKTRGQQVTLSCSPISGHRSVSWYQQTPGQGLQFLFEYFSETQRNKGNFPGRFSGRQFSNSRSEMNVSTLELGDSALYLCARSRDRPYEQYFGPGTRLTVT.

The gene calls are TRBV6-5 and TRBJ1-5; 11 bases align to TRBD1. Germline V CDR1 and CDR2: MNHEY, SVGAGI. Trimming at V came to 5 bases and at J to 7 bases, leaving 4 bases not matched to a gene. The CDR3 loop spans 14 amino acids. The CDR3 DNA is TGTGCCAGCAGTATGGGACAGGGGGTCCAGCCCCAGCATTTT. Translated, it gives CASSMGQGVQPQHF.

The chain uses TRBV2 and TRBJ1-2; 7 positions agree with TRBD1. J lost 5 bases, V lost 5 bases, and 11 bases had no gene match. Germline V gives CDR1 SNHLY, CDR2 FYNNEI. CDR3 length equals 15 residues. CDR3: CASSNPDRVEYGYTF. The DNA of the CDR3 is TGTGCCAGCAGTAACCCCGACAGGGTTGAATATGGCTACACCTTC.

CDR3 DNA: TGTGCCAGTAGTATTGGCTGGTATACGGATACGCAGTATTTT. Translating it yields CASSIGWYTDTQYF. This chain connects TRBV19 to TRBJ2-3; D unresolved. The CDR3 spans 14 residues. Trimming shortened V by 3 bases and J by 6 bases, and 13 bases separated the two germline ends. CDR1 and CDR2 (germline): LNHDA, SQIVND (reference sequence). Looking up the rest from reference TRBV19 and TRBJ2-3 gives the full variable domain: DGGITQSPKYLFRKEGQNVTLSCEQNLNHDAMYWYRQDPGQGLRLIYYSQIVNDFQKGDIAEGYSVSREKKESFPLTVTSAQKNPTAFYLCASSIGWYTDTQYFGPGTRLTVL.

The chain is built from TRBV28 and TRBJ2-7; 7 bases map to TRBD1. V trimming: 9 bases; J trimming: 2 bases; junction bases outside the gene matches: 7. From germline, CDR1 is MDHEN and CDR2 SYDVKM. The CDR3 covers 13 residues. CDR3 bases: TGTGCCAGTTTTAGGACAGGAACCTACGAGCAGTACTTC. It is translated as CASFRTGTYEQYF. The whole variable domain, remainder taken from reference TRBV28 and TRBJ2-7, is DVKVTQSSRYLVKRTGEKVFLECVQDMDHENMFWYRQDPGLGLRLIYFSYDVKMKEKGDIPEGYSVSREKKERFSLILESASTNQTSMYLCASFRTGTYEQYFGPGTRLTVT.

The chain combines TRBV19 with TRBJ2-7; 9 bases match TRBD2. Trimming cost V 5 bases and J 3 bases; bases outside gene matches: 8. The CDR3 contains 15 residues. Per the germline V gene, CDR1 is LNHDA and CDR2 is SQIVND (reference sequence). CDR3 coding DNA: TGTGCCAGTAGTGTAGCGGGAGAGGGACTCTACGAGCAGTACTTC. Encoded protein: CASSVAGEGLYEQYF.

The V call is TRBV7-9, the J call TRBJ2-7; no clear D. V was cut by 1 base and J by 0 bases, with 7 bases left in between. Germline lookup yields CDR1 SEHNR and CDR2 FQNEAQ (reference sequence). This CDR3 spans 14 amino acids. CDR3 sequence reads: CASSLGTSSYEQYF. CDR3 in DNA: TGTGCCAGCAGCTTAGGAACGAGCTCCTACGAGCAGTACTTC.

This clone has just one count. The chain recombines TRBV9 with TRBJ2-7, with TRBD2 matching 7 bases. With 0 bases clipped from V and 3 bases from J, the junction kept 3 bases outside the gene matches. The germline CDR1 and CDR2 sequences are SGDLS and YYNGEE. CDR3 size: 14 residues. CDR3 amino acids: CASSVGVAGYEQYF. In DNA, the CDR3 is TGTGCCAGCAGCGTAGGAGTAGCGGGCTACGAGCAGTACTTC. The full variable domain, its missing parts supplied by reference TRBV9 and TRBJ2-7, is DSGVTQTPKHLITATGQRVTLRCSPRSGDLSVYWYQQSLDQGLQFLIQYYNGEERAKGNILERFSAQQFPDLHSELNLSSLELGDSALYFCASSVGVAGYEQYFGPGTRLTVT.

A remark on this clone: The sample contains more than one DNA sequence encoding this CDR3. This chain links TRBV9 with TRBJ2-1, with 10 bases aligning to TRBD2. This CDR3 spans 15 amino acids. Per the germline V gene, CDR1 is SGDLS and CDR2 is YYNGEE. Trimming at V came to 4 bases and at J to 0 bases, leaving 1 base not matched to a gene. The CDR3 sequence: CASSPSGSSYNEQFF. DNA for the CDR3: TGTGCCAGCAGCCCTAGCGGGAGCTCCTACAATGAGCAGTTCTTC.

For this clone: This specimen includes other DNA sequences encoding the same CDR3. The genes are TRBV4-1 and TRBJ2-5, with TRBD1 as a possible D gene (6 bases). Germline values: CDR1 MGHRA, CDR2 YSYEKL. Trimming stripped 4 bases from V and 4 bases from J, with 10 bases between. The CDR3 length is 13 residues. The CDR3 is CASSLRGGETQYF. The CDR3 nucleotides read TGCGCCAGCAGCCTCAGGGGTGGAGAGACCCAGTACTTC.

The chain carries TRBV5-1 and TRBJ2-5; D unresolved. V was pared by 4 bases and J by 2 bases, with 12 bases between. The CDR3 has 14 residues. Per germline, CDR1 SGHRS and CDR2 YFSETQ. CDR3 region: CASSAASMQETQYF. CDR3 DNA sequence: TGCGCCAGCAGCGCGGCCTCAATGCAAGAGACCCAGTACTTC.

This chain joins TRBV6-1 and TRBJ2-7; possible D gene TRBD2, 5 bases. The CDR3 is 14 residues long. Trimming took 3 bases from V and 0 from J, leaving 9 bases between them. Looked up from germline, CDR1 is MNHNS and CDR2 is SASEGT. CDR3 sequence reads: CASSEVDYSYEQYF. Written as DNA, the CDR3 is TGTGCCAGCAGTGAGGTTGACTACTCCTACGAGCAGTACTTC.

The chain uses TRBV28 and TRBJ2-5, with a possible D match to TRBD2 (6 bases). There are 16 residues in the CDR3. V was shortened by 1 base and J by 5 bases, with 17 bases between the two germline ends. Germline CDR1 MDHEN, CDR2 SYDVKM. CDR3 in DNA: TGTGCCAGCAGTTTATATCAGGGACTGAATGGGGAGACCCAGTACTTC. This gives the protein CASSLYQGLNGETQYF.

This sequence joins TRBV27 and TRBJ2-1, with D possibly matching TRBD1 (5 bases). The CDR3 totals 12 residues. V lost 7 bases and J lost 6, with 10 bases in between. Germline V gives CDR1 MNHEY, CDR2 SMNVEV (reference sequence). The CDR3 sequence: CASMSRGNEQFF. In DNA, the CDR3 is TGTGCCAGCATGAGTAGGGGCAATGAGCAGTTCTTC.

The chain is built from TRBV19 and TRBJ2-5; a weak D match, TRBD2 (5 bases). The CDR3 is 14 residues long. Trimming removed 0 bases from V and 7 bases from J, with 12 bases in between. The germline V gene encodes CDR1 LNHDA and CDR2 SQIVND (reference sequence). CDR3 DNA sequence: TGTGCCAGTAGTATAGAGGCGGGTATGATGACCCAGTACTTC. Translated: CASSIEAGMMTQYF.

The chain recombines TRBV6-5 with TRBJ2-7; no clear D gene. The CDR3 consists of 12 residues. CDR1 MNHEY and CDR2 SVGAGI come from the germline V gene. Trimming stripped 2 bases from V and 4 bases from J, with 6 bases between. The CDR3 DNA is TGTGCCAGCAGTTACACGGGTTACGAGCAGTACTTC. This encodes CASSYTGYEQYF.

CDR3 in DNA: TGTGCCAGCAGCTTAGTTGGAGTAGGGTCGGGTTACGAGCAGTACTTC. Its translation: CASSLVGVGSGYEQYF. This chain links TRBV11-2 with TRBJ2-7; D unresolved. CDR1 and CDR2 from the germline V gene are SGHAT and FQNNGV. Trimming left V 1 base short and J 4 bases short, with 17 bases between. This CDR3 has 16 residues.

The chain employs TRBV4-1 and TRBJ2-3; D unclear. The CDR3 has 16 residues. Per the germline V gene, CDR1 is MGHRA and CDR2 is YSYEKL. Deletions cut 2 bases from V and 0 bases from J, with 12 bases between. In nucleotides, the CDR3 is TGCGCCAGCAGCCAACAACGATTCTCTAGCACAGATACGCAGTATTTT. The encoded protein is CASSQQRFSSTDTQYF.

The V gene is TRBV19, the J gene TRBJ1-5; 12 bases map to TRBD1. Germline V gene lookup returns CDR1 LNHDA and CDR2 SQIVND (reference sequence). V lost 6 bases to trimming and J lost 8 bases; unmatched junction nucleotides: 11. The CDR3 has 16 amino acids. This CDR3 reads CASRLSGTGGVEPQHF. CDR3 nucleotide sequence: TGTGCCAGTAGATTATCCGGGACAGGGGGCGTTGAGCCCCAGCATTTT. The whole variable domain, filled in from reference TRBV19 and TRBJ1-5, reads DGGITQSPKYLFRKEGQNVTLSCEQNLNHDAMYWYRQDPGQGLRLIYYSQIVNDFQKGDIAEGYSVSREKKESFPLTVTSAQKNPTAFYLCASRLSGTGGVEPQHFGDGTRLSIL.

This clone was detected only once. The chain uses TRBV28 and TRBJ1-5, with 10 bases fitting TRBD1. This CDR3 spans 17 amino acids. V lost 3 bases to trimming and J lost 7 bases; unmatched junction nucleotides: 12. Germline CDR1 reads MDHEN; CDR2 reads SYDVKM. The chain's CDR3 is CASSLYAGTGAYQPQHF. DNA of the CDR3: TGTGCCAGCAGTTTGTACGCCGGGACAGGGGCATACCAGCCCCAGCATTTT.

The chain links TRBV4-3 to TRBJ2-5, with D perhaps TRBD1 (6 bases). The J call may be in error: the DNA end matches TRBJ2-7 better. The CDR3 totals 14 residues. Germline-derived CDR1 and CDR2 are LGHNA and YSLEER. The CDR3 DNA is TGCGCCAGCAGCCAAATTTACAGAGGGGGCGAGCAGTACTTC. Amino acid sequence: CASSQIYRGGEQYF.

This chain connects TRBV7-8 to TRBJ1-2; 9 bases match TRBD1. From germline, CDR1 is SGHVS and CDR2 FQNEAQ. Unmatched junction bases numbered 4, after V lost 1 base and J lost 1 base. This CDR3 spans 16 amino acids. CDR3 nucleotides: TGTGCCAGCAGCTTAGTAGGGGGACAGGGTAACTATGGCTACACCTTC. It translates to CASSLVGGQGNYGYTF.

This chain uses TRBV2 with TRBJ2-7, with 9 bases fitting TRBD2. Trimming removed 3 bases from V and 2 bases from J; junction bases left unmatched: 14. Germline V gene data show CDR1 as SNHLY and CDR2 as FYNNEI. The CDR3 runs 18 residues. CDR3 nucleotide sequence: TGTGCCAGCAGTGATTACAATCTAGCGGGACCCTTAACCTACGAGCAGTACTTC. Encoded protein: CASSDYNLAGPLTYEQYF.

V gene TRBV19 combines with J gene TRBJ2-2, with 8 nucleotides matching TRBD1. Looked up from germline, CDR1 is LNHDA and CDR2 is SQIVND (reference sequence). V dropped 7 bases and J dropped 4; count of bases not matched to a gene: 8. CDR3 length: 15 amino acids. CDR3 loop: CASKVDRGLTGELFF. Written as DNA, the CDR3 is TGTGCCAGTAAGGTAGACAGGGGACTCACCGGGGAGCTGTTTTTT.